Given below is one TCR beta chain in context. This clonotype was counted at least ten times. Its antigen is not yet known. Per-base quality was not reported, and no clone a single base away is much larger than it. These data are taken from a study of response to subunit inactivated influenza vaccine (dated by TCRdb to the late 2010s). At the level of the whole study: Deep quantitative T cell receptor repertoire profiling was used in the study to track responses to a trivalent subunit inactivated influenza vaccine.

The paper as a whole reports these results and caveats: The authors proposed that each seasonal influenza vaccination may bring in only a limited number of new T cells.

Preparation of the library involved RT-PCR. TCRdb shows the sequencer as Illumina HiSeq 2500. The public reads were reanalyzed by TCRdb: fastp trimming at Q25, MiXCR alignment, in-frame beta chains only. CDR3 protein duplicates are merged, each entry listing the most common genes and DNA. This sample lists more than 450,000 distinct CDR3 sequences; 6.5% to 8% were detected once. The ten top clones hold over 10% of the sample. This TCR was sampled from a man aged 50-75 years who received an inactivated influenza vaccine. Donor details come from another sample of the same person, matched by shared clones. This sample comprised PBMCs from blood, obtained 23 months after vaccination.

The CDR3 amino acid sequence is: CSARETGPPLHF. The DNA sequence is TGCAGTGCTAGAGAGACGGGGCCACCCCTCCACTTT. This sequence uses TRBV20-1 and TRBJ1-6, with a weak D call of TRBD1 (5 bases match). V gives up 0 bases and J gives up 11 bases, and the segment between their germline ends measures 8 bases. Measured from the cysteine to the phenylalanine, the CDR3 is 12 residues long. Solely the CDR3 DNA is kept, with 36 bases framed from the first base. CDR1 and CDR2 (DFQATT, SNEGSKA) derive from the germline V gene (reference sequence).